The clone carrying this T cell receptor (beta chain) was seen a single time. Its antigen is currently unknown. One to two pinch biopsies were taken from the rectum during colonoscopy. Ulcerative colitis patients received no immunosuppressive medication before the diagnostic colonoscopy. This table comes from immunoSEQ multiplex PCR, and its TCRdb copy is limited to in-frame clones, with some not included. The table has fewer than 25,000 clones, around 64% seen once. The data were obtained in a study of pediatric ulcerative colitis. Study at large: Most patients had pancolitis, and two had left-sided colitis. Broader study findings: Blood-rectal clonal overlap within each person was significantly higher in ulcerative colitis patients than controls.

V trimming: 6 bases; J trimming: 2 bases; junction bases outside the gene matches: 5. The CDR3 consists of 15 residues. Germline-derived CDR1 and CDR2 are WSHSY and SAAADI. The sample was gut tissue. J is TRBJ2-3 and V is TRBV10-2, with 10 nucleotides matching TRBD2. This clonotype was obtained from a boy aged 5-17 years with severe ulcerative colitis. Here the CDR3 reads CASRQLAGTTDTQYF. CDR3 DNA sequence: TGCGCCAGCAGACAACTAGCGGGGACCACAGATACGCAGTATTTT.